This is a list of T cell receptor beta chains from one sample in a study of neoadjuvant anti-PD-1 for oral cavity cancer. Assay: immunoSEQ multiplex PCR; the TCRdb copy retains only in-frame clones and omits some. The repertoire consists of over 15,000 clones, with nearly 70% occurring once and the leading ten covering approximately 2.6%. This sample comprised PBMCs, obtained before nivolumab (anti-PD-1) treatment. The receptor source for this set is a person aged 40-85 years with oral cavity squamous cell carcinoma. Each CDR3 is given with its conserved first and last residue.

TRBV7-2 | CASSSTGMYNEQFF
TRBV6-5 | CASSLGDTQYF
TRBV7-9 | CASSARDITDTQYF
TRBV12-5 | CASGFRARDRVPSNQPQHF
TRBV27 | CASSLVGLQGAGTEAFF
TRBV2 | CASSPRSHTTGVQAKNIQYF
TRBV7-9 | CASSSATTGQPQHF
TRBV10-1 | CASNEWRSNTGELFF
TRBV6-1 | CASSEVSSGIDEQYF
TRBV2 | CASSRAGTSQHF
TRBV28 | CASSLRREAFF
TRBV6-1 | CASRRGAQGAYEQYF
TRBV6-4 | CASSQRESDTQYF
TRBV6-1 | CASSHNEKLFF
TRBV27 | CASSQARGTQYF
TRBV11-2 | CASSKDPGPYNEQFF
TRBV20-1 | CSARGPEAFF
TRBV10-3 | CAISESGRLPNYGYTF
TRBV5-5 | CASSLQTGKNQPQHF
TRBV27 | CASSFLAGVSTGELFF
TRBV19 | CASTGGPNNQPQHF
TRBV30 | CAWGDSHEQFF